This T cell receptor (beta chain) was retrieved from a study of OX40 agonist ivuxolimab in advanced cancers. Study background: Ivuxolimab is a fully human IgG2 antibody that activates OX40 (CD134).

A word on this clone: The antigen is undetermined.

CDR1 MNHEY and CDR2 SVGAGI come from the germline V gene. The germline V and J ends were trimmed by 0 bases and 0 bases, with 10 bases remaining between them. The CDR3 is 16 residues long. The protocol was immunoSEQ multiplex PCR, while the TCRdb copy is restricted to in-frame clones and leaves out a portion. The sample has 90,000 to 120,000 clones, approximately 89% seen once; the top ten hold about 1.2%. Whole-study findings and limits: CD4+ T cells averaged fewer expanded clones than CD8+ T cells. Nonresponders, in some cases, also had low normalized T-cell clonal expansion. The expanded peripheral T cells' antigen specificity was not determined.

The chain is built from TRBV6-5 and TRBJ2-3; the D gene is possibly TRBD2 (6 bases). This sample comprised CD4+ or CD8+ T cells sorted from blood, obtained in a trial of the OX40 agonist ivuxolimab. This sequence originates from an adult with an advanced solid tumor such as melanoma, head and neck, liver or kidney cancer. For the CDR3, the DNA is TGTGCCAGCAGTTACTCCGCGGGGTCTAGCACAGATACGCAGTATTTT. It specifies CASSYSAGSSTDTQYF.